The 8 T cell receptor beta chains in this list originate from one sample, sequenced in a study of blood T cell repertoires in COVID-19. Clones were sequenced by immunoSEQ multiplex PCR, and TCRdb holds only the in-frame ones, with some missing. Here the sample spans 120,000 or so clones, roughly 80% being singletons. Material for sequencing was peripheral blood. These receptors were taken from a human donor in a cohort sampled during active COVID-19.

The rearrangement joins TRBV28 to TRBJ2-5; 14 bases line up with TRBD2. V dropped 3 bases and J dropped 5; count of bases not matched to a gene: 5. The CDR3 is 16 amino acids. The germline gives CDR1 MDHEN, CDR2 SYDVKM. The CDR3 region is CASSFPGLAGVETQYF. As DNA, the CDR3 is TGTGCCAGCAGTTTTCCGGGACTAGCGGGAGTGGAGACCCAGTACTTC.

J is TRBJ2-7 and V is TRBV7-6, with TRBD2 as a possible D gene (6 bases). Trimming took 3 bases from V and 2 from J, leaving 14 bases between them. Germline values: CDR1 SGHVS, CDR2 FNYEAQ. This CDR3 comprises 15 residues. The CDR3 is CASSLGLAGPYEQYF. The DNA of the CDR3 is TGTGCCAGCAGCTTGGGGCTTGCGGGGCCCTACGAGCAGTACTTC.

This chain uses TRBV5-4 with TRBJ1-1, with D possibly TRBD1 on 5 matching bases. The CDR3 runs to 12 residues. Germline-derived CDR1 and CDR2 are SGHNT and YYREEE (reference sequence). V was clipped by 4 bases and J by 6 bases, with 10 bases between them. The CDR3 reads CASSGDSSEAFF. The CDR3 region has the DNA TGTGCCAGCAGCGGTGACAGCTCTGAAGCTTTCTTT.

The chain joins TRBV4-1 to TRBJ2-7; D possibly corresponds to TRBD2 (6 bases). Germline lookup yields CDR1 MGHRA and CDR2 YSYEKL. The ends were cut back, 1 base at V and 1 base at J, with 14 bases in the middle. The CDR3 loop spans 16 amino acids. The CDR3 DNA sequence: TGCGCCAGCAGCCAAGGTACGGGAGAGGAATCCTACGAGCAGTACTTC. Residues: CASSQGTGEESYEQYF.

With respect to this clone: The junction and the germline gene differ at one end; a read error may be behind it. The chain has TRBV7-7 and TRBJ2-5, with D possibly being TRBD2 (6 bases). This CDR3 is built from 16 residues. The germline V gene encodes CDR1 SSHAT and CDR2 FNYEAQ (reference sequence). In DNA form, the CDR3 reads TGTGCTAGCAGCTTAGCCGCGGGACCGCTCCAAGAGACCCAGTACTTC. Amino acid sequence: CASSLAAGPLQETQYF.

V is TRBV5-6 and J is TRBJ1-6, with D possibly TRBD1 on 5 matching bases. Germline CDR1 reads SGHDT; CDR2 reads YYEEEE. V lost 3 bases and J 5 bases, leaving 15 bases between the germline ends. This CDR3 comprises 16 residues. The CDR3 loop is CASSSSGWYNNSPLHF. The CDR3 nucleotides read TGTGCCAGCAGCTCGTCAGGGTGGTATAATAATTCACCCCTCCACTTT.

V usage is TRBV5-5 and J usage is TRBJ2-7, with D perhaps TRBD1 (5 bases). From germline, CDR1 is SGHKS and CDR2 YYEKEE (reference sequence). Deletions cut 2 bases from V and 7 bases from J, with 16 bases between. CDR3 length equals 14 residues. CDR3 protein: CASSLKGARWEQYF. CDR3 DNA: TGTGCCAGCAGCTTAAAAGGGGCTCGTTGGGAGCAGTACTTC.

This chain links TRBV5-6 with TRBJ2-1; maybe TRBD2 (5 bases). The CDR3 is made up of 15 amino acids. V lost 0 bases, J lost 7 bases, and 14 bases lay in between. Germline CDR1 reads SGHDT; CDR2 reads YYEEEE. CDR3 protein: CASSLAPGLKNEQFF. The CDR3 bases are TGTGCCAGCAGCTTGGCTCCGGGATTGAAGAATGAGCAGTTCTTC.